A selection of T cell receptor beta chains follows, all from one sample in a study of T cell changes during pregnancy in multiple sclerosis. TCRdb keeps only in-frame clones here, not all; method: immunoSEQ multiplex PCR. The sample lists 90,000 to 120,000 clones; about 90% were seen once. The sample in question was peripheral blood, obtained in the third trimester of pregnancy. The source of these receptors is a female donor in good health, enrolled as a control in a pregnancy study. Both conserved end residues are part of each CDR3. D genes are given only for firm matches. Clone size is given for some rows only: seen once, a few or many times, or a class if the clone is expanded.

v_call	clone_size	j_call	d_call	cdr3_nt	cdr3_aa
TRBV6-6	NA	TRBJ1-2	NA	TGTGCCAGCAGTGCCGGGGTGGGGAGGGTTAACTATGGCTACACCTTC	CASSAGVGRVNYGYTF
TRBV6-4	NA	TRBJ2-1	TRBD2	TGTGCCAGCAGTGGGACTAGCGGGGGGGCCAATGAGCAGTTCTTC	CASSGTSGGANEQFF
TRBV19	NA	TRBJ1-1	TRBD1	TGTGCCAGTACAGGGGGTAAGGTTATGAACACTGAAGCTTTCTTT	CASTGGKVMNTEAFF
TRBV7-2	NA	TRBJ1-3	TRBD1	TGTGCCAGCAGCCCGGGACAGTATTCAAGAAACACCATATATTTT	CASSPGQYSRNTIYF
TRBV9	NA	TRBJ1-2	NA	TGTGCCAGCAGCGATCACGTGGGGGGATTTTCTAACTATGGCTACACCTTC	CASSDHVGGFSNYGYTF
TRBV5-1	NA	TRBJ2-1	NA	TGCGCCAGCAGCCAGGACGGGGTAAGCTACAATGAGCAGTTCTTC	CASSQDGVSYNEQFF
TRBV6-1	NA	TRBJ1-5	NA	TGTGCCAGCAGTGAATATGGGGGCGGCAATCAGCCCCAGCATTTT	CASSEYGGGNQPQHF
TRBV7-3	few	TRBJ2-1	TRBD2	TGTGCCAGCAGCTTAACCGGGGCTAGCGGGTTAAATCAGTTCTTC	CASSLTGASGLNQFF
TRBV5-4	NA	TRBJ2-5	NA	TGTGCCAGCAGCTTGGCAGGCAGGGTCAGGGAGACCCAGTACTTC	CASSLAGRVRETQYF
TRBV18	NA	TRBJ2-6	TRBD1	TGTGCCAGCTCACCAATTGGCGGGACAGGCGTCTCTGGGGCCAACGTCCTGACTTTC	CASSPIGGTGVSGANVLTF
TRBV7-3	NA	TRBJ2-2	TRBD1	TGTGCCAGCAGCGTAGACAGGGGCAGTAGCGGGGAGCTGTTTTTT	CASSVDRGSSGELFF
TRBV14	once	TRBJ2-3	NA	TGTGCCAGCAGCCAAGAGTGGGGGCGCGTTGATACGCAGTATTTT	CASSQEWGRVDTQYF
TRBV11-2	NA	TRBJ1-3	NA	TGTGCCAGCAGCGGAGGCACAGGGAAAGGAAACACCATATATTTT	CASSGGTGKGNTIYF
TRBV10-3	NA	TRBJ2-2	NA	TGTGCCATCAGTGACCAGGAGGGGACCGGGGAGCTGTTTTTT	CAISDQEGTGELFF
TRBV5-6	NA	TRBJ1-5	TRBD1	TGTGCCAGCAGCGGGGACAGGGGGCTAGGACAGCCCCAGCATTTT	CASSGDRGLGQPQHF
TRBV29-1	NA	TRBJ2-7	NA	TGCAGCGTTGAAGAAGGCAGGGTCCCCAACGAGCAGTACTTC	CSVEEGRVPNEQYF
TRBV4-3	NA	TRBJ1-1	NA	TGCGCCAGCAGCAACATGAACACTGAAGCTTTCTTT	CASSNMNTEAFF
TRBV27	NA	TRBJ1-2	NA	TGTGCCAGCAGTTCCAGGGCCCTCGTGGATGGCTACACCTTC	CASSSRALVDGYTF
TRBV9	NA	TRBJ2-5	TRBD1	TGTGCCAGCAGCGGAAGACAGGGGTGGCGGGAGACCCAGTACTTC	CASSGRQGWRETQYF
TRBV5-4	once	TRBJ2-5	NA	TGTGCCAGCAGCTTGGGCAGGGGTCAAGAGACCCAGTACTTC	CASSLGRGQETQYF
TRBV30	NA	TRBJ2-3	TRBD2	TGTGCCTGGACCACCGGGGGGGCTAGCACAGATACGCAGTATTTT	CAWTTGGASTDTQYF
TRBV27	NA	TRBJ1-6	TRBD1	TGTGCCAGCGCCCAGGGGGCGAGCTCCTATAATTCACCCCTCCACTTT	CASAQGASSYNSPLHF
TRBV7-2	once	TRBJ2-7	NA	TGTGCCAGCAGCGGTAGCTCCTACGAGCAGTACTTC	CASSGSSYEQYF
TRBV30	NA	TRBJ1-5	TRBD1	TGTGCCTGGAGTGTAGGGACAGGGGGCAATCAGCCCCAGCATTTT	CAWSVGTGGNQPQHF
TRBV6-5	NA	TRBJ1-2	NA	TGTGCCAGCAGTTACTCGAGAGTGACTTATGGCTACACCTTC	CASSYSRVTYGYTF
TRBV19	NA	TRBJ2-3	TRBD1	TGTGCCAGTAGGGAGGACAGGGGGCCAGATACGCAGTATTTT	CASREDRGPDTQYF
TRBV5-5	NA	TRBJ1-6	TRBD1	TGTGCCAGCAGATACACCGGGACAGGTGAACCACCCCTCCACTTT	CASRYTGTGEPPLHF
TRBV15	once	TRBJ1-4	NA	TGTGCCACCGGGGGCCTCAAGGCCACTAATGAAAAACTGTTTTTT	CATGGLKATNEKLFF
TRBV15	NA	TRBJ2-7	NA	TGTGCCACCAGCAGAGCGGGCCGCCCGCTCTATCGGGATATCTCCTACGAGCAGTACTTC	CATSRAGRPLYRDISYEQYF
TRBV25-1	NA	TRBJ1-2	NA	TGTGCCAGCAGTGAATTAATGGGGGCAGGTGGCTACACCTTC	CASSELMGAGGYTF
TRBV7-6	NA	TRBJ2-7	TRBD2	TGTGCCAGCAGCCGGGAGCGGGGGGAAACCTACGAGCAGTACTTC	CASSRERGETYEQYF
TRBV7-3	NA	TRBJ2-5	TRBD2	TGTGCCAGCAGCCTAAGCGGGGGGGCCCGCGAGACCCAGTACTTC	CASSLSGGARETQYF
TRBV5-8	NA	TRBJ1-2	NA	TGTGCCAGCAGCTTGGACAGGGACGATGGCTACACCTTC	CASSLDRDDGYTF
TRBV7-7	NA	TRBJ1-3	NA	TGTGCCAGCAGCGCAGACATGCCCCCTGGAAACACCATATATTTT	CASSADMPPGNTIYF
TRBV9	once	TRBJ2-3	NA	TGTGCCAGCAGCGTACTGAATAGCCCAGATACGCAGTATTTT	CASSVLNSPDTQYF
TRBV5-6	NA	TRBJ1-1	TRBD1	TGTGCCAGCAGACTACAGGGGCTGAACACTGAAGCTTTCTTT	CASRLQGLNTEAFF
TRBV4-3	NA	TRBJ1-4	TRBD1	TGCGCCAGCAGCCGAGATTGGGGGACAGGGAGTGAAAAACTGTTTTTT	CASSRDWGTGSEKLFF
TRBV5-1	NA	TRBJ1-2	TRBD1	TGCGCCAGCAGCCCGACAGGGGGCCTCGACTATGGCTACACCTTC	CASSPTGGLDYGYTF
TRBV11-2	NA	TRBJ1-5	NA	TGTGCCAGCAGCTTAGTGGGAGGTGGTAGCAATCAGCCCCAGCATTTT	CASSLVGGGSNQPQHF
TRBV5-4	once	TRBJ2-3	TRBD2	TGTGCCAGCAGCTCGTACTGGCGGGGGGGGGATACGCAGTATTTT	CASSSYWRGGDTQYF